The entry that follows covers one T cell receptor beta chain sequence. Antigen: not known. The donor cohort consisted entirely of Caucasian adults residing in Nashville, Tennessee. Each replicate PCR on the sorted subsets used roughly 200 ng DNA (around 30,000 T cell genomes). In the source study's methods: With immunoSEQ giving junction-only sequences and no quality scores, filtering differed. TCRdb keeps only in-frame clones here, not all; method: immunoSEQ multiplex PCR. The DNA was the basis for D and trimming; V, J and clone size are from that table. This sample carries millions of clones, approximately 95% of them seen once, and the ten largest clones take 0.3% to 0.4%. The data were taken from a study of shared clonotypes between healthy human individuals. Study-level findings and limits: Donor scarcity curtailed the genetic and exposure-history diversity represented herein.

The V gene lost 1 base and the J gene lost 13 bases, with 9 bases spanning the gap. CDR3 length: 10 amino acids. Germline assignment: CDR1 SQVTM and CDR2 ANQGSEA. Material for sequencing was naive CD4+ T cells from PBMCs. The sample's subset: CD45RA+ positively selected. V is TRBV29-1 and J is TRBJ2-3, with D unresolved. The sequence was obtained from a man aged 18 to 29 in good health. Some clones in this sample may be carry-over from other donors' samples. CDR3 DNA: TGCAGCGTTGAAGGGTCTAAAAAGTATTTT. Its translation is CSVEGSKKYF.